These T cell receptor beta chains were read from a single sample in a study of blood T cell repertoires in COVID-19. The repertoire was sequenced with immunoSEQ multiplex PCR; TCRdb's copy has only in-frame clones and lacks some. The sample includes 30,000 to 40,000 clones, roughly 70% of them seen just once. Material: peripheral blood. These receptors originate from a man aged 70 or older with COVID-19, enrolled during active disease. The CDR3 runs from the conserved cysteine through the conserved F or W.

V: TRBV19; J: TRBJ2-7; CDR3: CASSRQGAYEQYF
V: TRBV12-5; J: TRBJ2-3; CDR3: CASGPRTDTQYF
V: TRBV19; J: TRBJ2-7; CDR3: CASGPGQGFQGQYF
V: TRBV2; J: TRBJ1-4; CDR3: CASSRGEKLFF
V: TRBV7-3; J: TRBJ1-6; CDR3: CASSYGQNSPLHF
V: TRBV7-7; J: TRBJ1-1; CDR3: CASSLGQGTEAFF
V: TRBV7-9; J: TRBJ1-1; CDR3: CASSLVEDTEAFF
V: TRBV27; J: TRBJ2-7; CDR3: CASRHATSGPYEQYF
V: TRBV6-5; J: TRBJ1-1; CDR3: CASSYGSSPEAFF
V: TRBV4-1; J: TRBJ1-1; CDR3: CASSQDPTGEKGVTEAFF
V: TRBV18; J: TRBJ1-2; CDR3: CASSGQGNYGYTF
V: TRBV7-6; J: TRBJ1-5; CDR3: CASSGGDGPRQPQHF
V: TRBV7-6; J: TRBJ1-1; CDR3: CASSFNRNTEAFF
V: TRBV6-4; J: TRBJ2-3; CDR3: CASKAGGPTDTQYF
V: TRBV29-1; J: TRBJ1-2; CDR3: CSTAPGPVGYTF
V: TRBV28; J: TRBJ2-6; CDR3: CASSLAPGTGLLSGANVLTF
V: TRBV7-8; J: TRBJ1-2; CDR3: CASSIGQRTNYGYTF
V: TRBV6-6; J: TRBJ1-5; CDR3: CASSYLQDSNQPQHF
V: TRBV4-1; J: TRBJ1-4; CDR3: CASSQQRTGIEKLFF
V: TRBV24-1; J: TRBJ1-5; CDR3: CAEPGNRSNQPQHF
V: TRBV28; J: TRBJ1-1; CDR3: CASSSTGESTEAFF
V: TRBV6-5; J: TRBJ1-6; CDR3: CASILGGNSPLHF
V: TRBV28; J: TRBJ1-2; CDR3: CASSSRVVYGYTF
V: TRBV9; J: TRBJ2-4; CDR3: CASSADSVRRAKNIQYF
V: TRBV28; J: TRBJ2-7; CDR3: CASSLLTDYYEQYF
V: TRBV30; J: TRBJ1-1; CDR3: CAWSVWRNTEAFF
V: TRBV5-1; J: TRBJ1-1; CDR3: CASSLRGDTGGTEAFF
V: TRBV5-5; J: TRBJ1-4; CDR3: CASSLTGSNEKLFF
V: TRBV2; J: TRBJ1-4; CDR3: CASLGGRGNEKLFF
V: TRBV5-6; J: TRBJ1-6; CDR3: CASSLGDRGLSPLHF
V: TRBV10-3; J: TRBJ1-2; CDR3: CAINIGLTNYGYTF
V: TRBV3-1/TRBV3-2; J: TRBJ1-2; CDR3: CASQRFGYTF
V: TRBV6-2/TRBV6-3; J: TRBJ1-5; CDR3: CASSYGGSQPQHF
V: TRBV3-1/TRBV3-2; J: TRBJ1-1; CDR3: CASSLGTGGPEAFF
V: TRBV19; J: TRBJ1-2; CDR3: CASSIGFNYGYTF
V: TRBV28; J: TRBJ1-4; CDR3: CASSFLSGGGEKLFF
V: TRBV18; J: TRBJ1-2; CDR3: CASSPDSPGTGSGYTF
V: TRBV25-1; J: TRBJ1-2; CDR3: CASSEGGTGGIDGYTF
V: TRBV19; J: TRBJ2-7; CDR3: CASSPPSGRGFPYEQYF
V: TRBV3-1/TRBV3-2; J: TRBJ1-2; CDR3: CASSQGTGANYGYTF
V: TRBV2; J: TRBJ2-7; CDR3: CASSEYRPSFF
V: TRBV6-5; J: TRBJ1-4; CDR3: CASRLDRGGEKLFF
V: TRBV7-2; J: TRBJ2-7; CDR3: CASSLHGRYEQYF
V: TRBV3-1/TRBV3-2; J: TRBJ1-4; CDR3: CASSQEGGLGKLFF
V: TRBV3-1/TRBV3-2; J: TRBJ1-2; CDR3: CASSPRPNSYTNYGYTF
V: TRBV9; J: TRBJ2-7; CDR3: CASSVGGTGIYEQYF
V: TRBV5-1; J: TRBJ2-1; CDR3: CASSLEGVTYNEQFF
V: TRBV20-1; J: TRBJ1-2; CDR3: CSASAKTGGRYGYTF